Following are 4 T cell receptor beta chains from one sample sequenced in a study of shared clonotypes between healthy human individuals. Repertoires were generated with immunoSEQ multiplex PCR, while TCRdb's copy carries only in-frame clones and drops some. The data hold approximately 2.5 million clones, with roughly 92% observed a single time. The sequenced sample consisted of naive CD4+ T cells sorted from blood. Subset here: CD45RA+ positively selected. Receptor source: a man between 18 and 29 years old in good health.

The chain employs TRBV30 and TRBJ2-7; 7 bases line up with TRBD2. Germline CDR1 reads GTSNPN; CDR2 reads SVGIG (reference sequence). The CDR3 is made up of 12 amino acids. V shed 7 bases, J shed 2 bases, and the junction held 5 bases outside the gene matches. CDR3 bases: TGTGCCTCTGAGCGGGGCGCCTACGAGCAGTACTTC. This translates into CASERGAYEQYF.

The chain recombines TRBV13 with TRBJ1-4; TRBD1 matches 7 bases. The CDR3 has 14 residues. Germline loops: CDR1 PRHDT, CDR2 FYEKMQ (reference sequence). Losses at the gene ends were 5 bases for V and 5 bases for J; bases not matched to a gene: 5. The CDR3: CASSRQGVNEKLFF. For the CDR3, the DNA is TGTGCCAGCAGCCGACAGGGTGTAAATGAAAAACTGTTTTTT.

The chain couples TRBV7-2 to TRBJ2-1; 10 bases agree with TRBD2. The J segment lost 4 bases and the V segment lost 2 bases, leaving 2 bases of the junction unmatched. Germline loops: CDR1 SGHTA, CDR2 FQGNSA. The CDR3 runs to 15 residues. The CDR3 DNA follows: TGTGCCAGCAGCTTACAAGCGGGAGGGTACAATGAGCAGTTCTTC. This encodes CASSLQAGGYNEQFF.

The V call is TRBV5-1, the J call TRBJ1-6, with D possibly being TRBD1 (6 bases). V lost 4 bases, J lost 5 bases, and 31 bases lay in between. The length of the CDR3 is 21 residues. Germline V gives CDR1 SGHRS, CDR2 YFSETQ. The CDR3 protein is CASSQASWPSLRTADNSPLHF. The CDR3, as DNA: TGCGCCAGCAGCCAAGCAAGTTGGCCAAGTTTAAGGACAGCGGATAATTCACCCCTCCACTTT.